The source of this TCR beta chain is a study of identical twins. In its sample, this clonotype was seen a few times. MiXCR, run by TCRdb on the 5' RACE reads, gives a single entry per CDR3 protein. Of over 600,000 distinct CDR3 sequences in the sample, around 21% were seen once. The CDR3 covers 16 residues. The same sample was also studied in work on T cells expressing NK-cell markers. That source notes: The share of CD8+ T cells held by dominant NKG2C+ clonotypes was roughly 1.0-8% in about 6 donors.

The sequenced sample consisted of PBMCs. The chain uses TRBV21-1 and TRBJ1-1. TRBV21-1 represents a pseudogene. This TCR was recovered from a woman aged 18-29 years in good health. CDR3 protein: CASSTGGGWGETEAFF. The CDR3 DNA reads as TGTGCCAGCAGCACAGGTGGAGGGTGGGGAGAAACTGAAGCTTTCTTT.